These 9 T cell receptor beta chains share one sample of origin, sequenced in a study of cytomegalovirus exposure and HLA in healthy donors. A multiplex PCR was run with 60 Vbeta primers and 13 Jbeta primers. TCRdb's table, derived via immunoSEQ multiplex PCR, lists solely in-frame clones and lacks some. The data hold roughly 97,000 clones, with around 80% observed a single time. The sequencing sample was made of PBMCs. These receptors all come from a woman between 40 and 55 years old in good health and CMV-seronegative.

This clone was seen a handful of times. The chain recombines TRBV6-1 with TRBJ2-7, with D perhaps TRBD2 (5 bases). V gave up 8 bases and J gave up 1 base, with 18 bases separating them. The CDR3 covers 15 residues. Germline-derived CDR1 and CDR2 are MNHNS and SASEGT. The DNA for the CDR3 is TGTGCCAGCGGAGGTTACGGCACCCGATCCTACGAGCAGTACTTC. This sequence encodes CASGGYGTRSYEQYF.

J is TRBJ1-4 and V is TRBV28; D ambiguous. Trimming removed 10 bases at V and 6 bases at J, with 21 bases between. The CDR3 has 15 amino acids. Germline CDR1 reads MDHEN; CDR2 reads SYDVKM. CDR3 sequence (DNA): TGTGCCACCCGACCTCCTGGATTAGCCGATGAAAAACTGTTTTTT. It specifies CATRPPGLADEKLFF.

Note on this clone: Mismatch with germline at one junction end may stem from a read error. The genes are TRBV7-9 and TRBJ2-5; 10 nucleotides match TRBD1. This CDR3 has 14 amino acids. Germline V gene sequence: CDR1 SEHNR, CDR2 FQNEAQ (reference sequence). CDR3 sequence: CSSSYRTGGETQYF. The DNA for the CDR3 is TGTTCCAGCAGCTATCGGACAGGGGGAGAGACCCAGTACTTC.

V is TRBV2 and J is TRBJ2-1; D is uncertain. V was shortened by 5 bases and J by 4 bases, with 3 bases between the two germline ends. The CDR3 loop spans 11 amino acids. Germline CDR1 SNHLY, CDR2 FYNNEI. This CDR3 is CASSSYNEQFF. CDR3 bases: TGTGCCAGCAGTTCGTACAATGAGCAGTTCTTC.

The chain links TRBV29-1 to TRBJ2-4, with D perhaps matching TRBD2 (6 bases). V shed 5 bases and J shed 10 bases, with 15 bases lying between them. The CDR3 consists of 12 residues. CDR1 is SQVTM, CDR2 ANQGSEA, per germline. The CDR3 sequence is CSVRLGLAIQYF. The CDR3 nucleotides read TGCAGCGTTCGTTTGGGGCTAGCGATTCAGTACTTC.

The V call is TRBV29-1, the J call TRBJ2-1; 10 bases agree with TRBD2. Germline assignment: CDR1 SQVTM and CDR2 ANQGSEA. The CDR3 has 14 amino acids. V trimming: 4 bases; J trimming: 3 bases; junction bases outside the gene matches: 3. CDR3 coding DNA: TGCAGCGTTGGGGCTAGCGGGGGCTACAATGAGCAGTTCTTC. It encodes CSVGASGGYNEQFF.

The chain employs TRBV23-1 and TRBJ2-5; D is uncertain. The DNA end lines up better with TRBJ2-7; the J call may be wrong. TRBV23-1 is marked as an open reading frame, function uncertain. CDR3 length equals 15 residues. The CDR3 coding sequence is TGCGCCACCCGAGGAACGAGCGTGAGCTCCTACGAGCAGTACTTC. Its protein is CATRGTSVSSYEQYF.

The rearrangement joins TRBV7-9 to TRBJ1-1; D is possibly TRBD1 (5 bases). V dropped 1 base and J dropped 11 bases, with 14 bases sitting between them. The CDR3 runs 13 residues. Germline CDR1 is SEHNR and CDR2 is FQNEAQ (reference sequence). CDR3 protein: CASSLDRGRLAFF. In DNA, the CDR3 is TGTGCCAGCAGCTTAGATAGGGGCCGATTGGCTTTCTTT.

This chain connects TRBV5-6 to TRBJ2-3, with 11 bases that match TRBD2. Germline CDR1 reads SGHDT; CDR2 reads YYEEEE. The CDR3 runs to 14 residues. The trim removed 0 bases at V and 7 bases at J, leaving 1 base unmatched. The CDR3 reads CASSLGLAGNTQYF. CDR3 in DNA: TGTGCCAGCAGCTTGGGACTAGCGGGAAATACGCAGTATTTT.